This TCR beta chain was sequenced for a study of T cell repertoires in cytomegalovirus infection. The V and J ends lost 5 bases and 6 bases respectively, with 10 bases between them. There are 12 residues in the CDR3. Notes on this clonotype: Its antigen is undetermined.

TCRdb re-derived calls from the reads in MiXCR, one entry per CDR3 protein. Of 650,000 to 900,000 distinct CDR3 sequences in the sample, approximately 32% are singletons; the top ten hold roughly 13%. The sample consisted of cultured CD8+ T cells from PBMCs, taken from culture after CMV antigen stimulation. The V and J genes are TRBV12-3 or TRBV12-4 and TRBJ1-2, with D tentatively TRBD1 (6 bases). The TCR originated in a human donor in good health (CMV status not recorded). Some clones in this sample may be carry-over from other donors' samples. Here the CDR3 reads CASSPTGHGYTF. The CDR3 coding sequence is TGTGCCAGCAGTCCGACAGGACATGGCTACACCTTC.